This T cell receptor beta chain was sequenced during a study of beta chain features in type 1 diabetes. Study results and limitations: Patients with type 1 diabetes showed fewer VDJ junction insertions and more deletions. High-TCR-expressing cells could be over-represented by cDNA sequencing.

In the case of this clone: Its antigen is as yet unknown.

A CD45RO/CCR7/CD25/CD127/CD95/CD27 panel sorted naive, central memory, regulatory and stem cell-like memory CD4+ cells. TCRB transcripts that were expressed got sequenced, as all of the isolated RNA had been reverse transcribed. Data came from immunoSEQ multiplex PCR; TCRdb stores just in-frame clones and leaves some out. The table has under 400,000 clones, approximately 15% seen once. This CDR3 contains 13 residues. Germline V gives CDR1 SEHNR, CDR2 FQNEAQ (reference sequence). The origin of this receptor is a man under 40 in good health. Sequencing input: central memory CD4+ T cells from blood. The chain has TRBV7-9 and TRBJ2-5, with D perhaps matching TRBD2 (6 bases). The last part of the DNA fits TRBJ2-7 better; the J call may be wrong. CDR3 DNA sequence: TGTGCCAGCAGCCCGGGACTTTTATACGAGCAGTACTTC. Residues: CASSPGLLYEQYF.